Listed below are T cell receptor beta chains from one sample, sequenced in a study of T-cell reconstitution after alpha-beta-depleted transplantation in children. TCRdb itself ran the PCR reads through MiXCR, one entry per CDR3 protein. The sample includes 610,000 or so distinct CDR3 sequences, roughly a quarter of them seen just once. Sequencing was performed on PBMCs, taken before TCRalphabeta/CD19-depleted stem cell transplant. These receptors originate from a boy under two years old with Wiskott-Aldrich syndrome, due to receive a stem cell transplant. Both conserved end residues are part of each CDR3. D genes are given only for firm matches. Expanded clones get a size class; other rows say once, few or many, or leave the size out.

clone_size	j_call	d_call	v_call	cdr3_nt	cdr3_aa
-	TRBJ1-4	-	TRBV15	TGTGCCACCAGCAGAGATCTGCAGGGCAATGAAAAACTGTTTTTT	CATSRDLQGNEKLFF
-	TRBJ2-5	-	TRBV29-1	TGCAGCGTTGTAGGTAGCCTCCAAGAGACCCAGTACTTC	CSVVGSLQETQYF
-	TRBJ2-5	-	TRBV29-1	TGCAGCGTGGCCCTCAGGACTAAAGAGACCCAGTACTTC	CSVALRTKETQYF
-	TRBJ1-4	-	TRBV5-1	TGCGCCAGCAGCTTTGGAAATGAAAAACTGTTTTTT	CASSFGNEKLFF
few	TRBJ2-3	TRBD1	TRBV20-1	TGCAGTGCTTTACTTCGACAGGGCGGCCCAGATACGCAGTATTTT	CSALLRQGGPDTQYF
few	TRBJ2-1	TRBD2	TRBV5-1	TGCGCCAGCAGCCCAGATACCTCAGCGGGAGTGGGGAATGAGCAGTTCTTC	CASSPDTSAGVGNEQFF
few	TRBJ2-2	TRBD1	TRBV19	TGTGCCAGTAGCCACGACAGGGGCGACACCGGGGAGCTGTTTTTT	CASSHDRGDTGELFF
-	TRBJ2-1	-	TRBV3-1	TGTGCCAGCAGCCAAAGACTCTCGACACGAGGCAATGAGCAGTTCTTC	CASSQRLSTRGNEQFF
once	TRBJ2-1	-	TRBV10-2	TGCGCCAGCAGTGAGATAGGGGGTGGGATTAGCGGAAGCAATAGCTACAATGAGCAGTTCTTC	CASSEIGGGISGSNSYNEQFF
-	TRBJ2-2	-	TRBV6-6	TGTGCCACCAGGGCAGCGGGCCCCGGGGAGCTGTTTTTT	CATRAAGPGELFF
-	TRBJ1-2	TRBD1	TRBV12-3/TRBV12-4	TGTGCCAGCAGGGGGGGGACAGGAGGAGCTAACTATGGCTACACCTTC	CASRGGTGGANYGYTF
-	TRBJ1-3	-	TRBV20-1	TGCAGCGCTAGCGGACACCTTTCCGGAAACACCATATATTTT	CSASGHLSGNTIYF
-	TRBJ2-1	TRBD2	TRBV5-1	TGCGCCAGCAGCTTTCCGGGACTAGCGGGAGGTGGCAATGAGCAGTTCTTC	CASSFPGLAGGGNEQFF
-	TRBJ2-2	TRBD1	TRBV28	TGTGCCAGCAGTGGGACCGGGACAGGGGATACCGGGGAGCTGTTTTTT	CASSGTGTGDTGELFF
-	TRBJ1-1	-	TRBV5-1	TGCGCCAGCAGCGTACTCCCTGCGAACACTGAAGCTTTCTTT	CASSVLPANTEAFF
few	TRBJ2-1	-	TRBV5-1	TGCGCCAGCAGCCCGTTCTCGAGCGTGAGCTCCTACAATGAGCAGTTCTTC	CASSPFSSVSSYNEQFF
-	TRBJ1-2	TRBD1	TRBV5-1	TGCGCCAGCAGCCGGACAGGGATAGGGTATGGCTACACCTTC	CASSRTGIGYGYTF
-	TRBJ2-7	TRBD2	TRBV6-2/TRBV6-3	TGTGCCAGCAGTTTCGCTAGCGGACGGGGGTACTTC	CASSFASGRGYF
few	TRBJ2-2	TRBD1	TRBV5-1	TGCGCCAGCTTCCAGGGGGCGGACACCGGGGAGCTGTTTTTT	CASFQGADTGELFF
few	TRBJ1-4	-	TRBV29-1	TGCAGCGTGCGGGTTACTAATGAAAAACTGTTTTTT	CSVRVTNEKLFF
-	TRBJ2-5	TRBD2	TRBV11-2	TGTGCCAGCAGCTTAGCCGTGCTAGCGGATAACCAAGAGACCCAGTACTTC	CASSLAVLADNQETQYF
-	TRBJ2-3	TRBD2	TRBV7-2	TGTGCCAGCAGCTTAGGGTGGCGGGAGATAGATACGCAGTATTTT	CASSLGWREIDTQYF
few	TRBJ2-2	-	TRBV9	TGTGCCAGCAGACCAGCGGGGAACACCGGGGAGCTGTTTTTT	CASRPAGNTGELFF
few	TRBJ2-6	TRBD1	TRBV5-6	TGTGCCAGCAGCTCGGGACAGACCGCATCTGGGGCCAACGTCCTGACTTTC	CASSSGQTASGANVLTF
-	TRBJ2-3	-	TRBV5-5	TGTGCCAGCAGCCAGCCAGGGACCACAGATACGCAGTATTTT	CASSQPGTTDTQYF
-	TRBJ2-5	-	TRBV7-2	TGTGCCAGCAGCGAGTTCTGGGGCCAAGAGACCCAGTACTTC	CASSEFWGQETQYF
-	TRBJ2-4	-	TRBV7-2	TGTGCCAGCAGCACCTTCTACGACTGGGGAAACATTCAGTACTTC	CASSTFYDWGNIQYF
few	TRBJ1-2	-	TRBV6-1	TGTGCCAGCAGTGAAGTCCCCGGCGACTATGGCTACACCTTC	CASSEVPGDYGYTF
-	TRBJ1-3	-	TRBV28	TGTGCCAGCAGAACACGCGGCTTGGGATACGGAAACACCATATATTTT	CASRTRGLGYGNTIYF
few	TRBJ2-3	TRBD2	TRBV7-9	TGTGCCAGCAGTCCCCCGAGGATAGCGGGAGAGCTAGATACGCAGTATTTT	CASSPPRIAGELDTQYF
few	TRBJ2-2	-	TRBV4-1	TGCGCCAGCAGTCGTCAGGAAAGTGGGGAGCTGTTTTTT	CASSRQESGELFF
-	TRBJ2-1	-	TRBV19	TGTGCCAGTAGTACGACCATAGGGGTTGAGCAGTTCTTC	CASSTTIGVEQFF
-	TRBJ2-3	TRBD1	TRBV11-1	TGTGCCAGCAGCACAAACAGGGGAGCCCCAGATACGCATTATTTT	CASSTNRGAPDTHYF
-	TRBJ2-1	TRBD1	TRBV27	TGTGCCAGCATGAGGTCGAAGGGGGCAAGATCCTACAATGAGCAGTTCTTC	CASMRSKGARSYNEQFF
few	TRBJ1-1	-	TRBV15	TGTGCCACCAGCTTACCCGGGGTGGCTGAAGCTTTCTTT	CATSLPGVAEAFF
few	TRBJ2-7	-	TRBV9	TGTGCCAGCAGCGACCGGGACACGTCCTACGAGCAGTACTTC	CASSDRDTSYEQYF
few	TRBJ2-1	-	TRBV24-1	TGTGCCACCAGTGATTTCTGGAGTACTAGCTCGCCCGAGCAGTTCTTC	CATSDFWSTSSPEQFF
few	TRBJ1-1	-	TRBV5-1	TGCGCCAGCAGCTTGGTAACGGGTGGGAACACTGAAGCTTTCTTT	CASSLVTGGNTEAFF
-	TRBJ2-7	-	TRBV7-9	TGTGCCAGCAGCTCCCGTGGAGGGGGTTCGTACGAGCAGTACTTC	CASSSRGGGSYEQYF
-	TRBJ2-7	-	TRBV5-1	TGCGCCAGCCGGTCCGTGGTTACAGCCTACGAGCAGTACTTC	CASRSVVTAYEQYF
few	TRBJ2-1	TRBD1	TRBV29-1	TGCAGCGTTGACAGACAGGGGGGGAATGAGCAGTTCTTC	CSVDRQGGNEQFF
many	TRBJ2-4	-	TRBV28	TGTGCCAGCAGTTTAACAGGGGCCAAAAACATTCAGTACTTC	CASSLTGAKNIQYF
few	TRBJ2-7	TRBD1	TRBV5-1	TGCGCCAGCAGTCAAGGGGACAGAAAGAACGAGCAGTACTTC	CASSQGDRKNEQYF
few	TRBJ2-5	-	TRBV6-5	TGTGCCAGCAGTTCCAGTTCTTCCGGTCGAGAGACCCAGTACTTC	CASSSSSSGRETQYF
few	TRBJ1-6	-	TRBV10-3	TGTGCCACCCGGGGAGGGAGGGATAATTCACCCCTCCACTTT	CATRGGRDNSPLHF
-	TRBJ2-2	TRBD2	TRBV3-1	TGTGCCAGCAGACTAGCGGGAGGAAAGGACGGGGAGCTGTTTTTT	CASRLAGGKDGELFF